The 24 T cell receptor beta chains given below trace back to one sample, sequenced in a study of blood T cell repertoires in COVID-19. The assay was immunoSEQ multiplex PCR, and TCRdb's table has in-frame clones only and misses some. The table has around 140,000 clones, 60% to 75% seen once. Specimen: peripheral blood. The receptors derive from a woman in her 70s with acute or convalescent COVID-19.

The rearrangement uses TRBV30 and TRBJ1-5; D gene ambiguous. Trimming shortened V by 1 base and J by 4 bases, and 5 bases separated the two germline ends. There are 12 residues in the CDR3. Germline CDR1 reads GTSNPN; CDR2 reads SVGIG (reference sequence). CDR3 coding DNA: TGTGCCTGGAGTGGACAAAATCAGCCCCAGCATTTT. Its protein is CAWSGQNQPQHF.

V and J are TRBV5-6 and TRBJ1-1; no reliable D call. This CDR3 is built from 14 residues. Between the trimmed V and J ends, which lost 2 bases and 1 base, there was a span of 9 bases. In germline, CDR1 is SGHDT, CDR2 YYEEEE. DNA of the CDR3: TGTGCCAGCAGCTTATGGGCAGAGAACACTGAAGCTTTCTTT. It yields the protein CASSLWAENTEAFF.

This chain links TRBV28 with TRBJ2-5; 9 nucleotides agree with TRBD2. This CDR3 has 15 amino acids. The germline gives CDR1 MDHEN, CDR2 SYDVKM. V trimming: 4 bases; J trimming: 2 bases; junction bases outside the gene matches: 5. CDR3 coding DNA: TGTGCCAGCAGTTCAGGCGGGAGGGCACAAGAGACCCAGTACTTC. It is translated as CASSSGGRAQETQYF. Full variable domain (outside the CDR3, taken from reference TRBV28 and TRBJ2-5): DVKVTQSSRYLVKRTGEKVFLECVQDMDHENMFWYRQDPGLGLRLIYFSYDVKMKEKGDIPEGYSVSREKKERFSLILESASTNQTSMYLCASSSGGRAQETQYFGPGTRLLVL.

This clone was recorded once. This chain joins TRBV21-1 and TRBJ2-1; TRBD1 reflects the table's D call only, with no check against the DNA. TRBV21-1 is assigned pseudogene status. The CDR3 consists of 16 residues. The CDR3 DNA follows: TGTGCCAGCAGCAGGGCGGACAGAAGCTCCTACAATGAGCAGTTCTTC. It yields the protein CASSRADRSSYNEQFF.

Remarks on this clone: The sample carries other DNA sequences with the same CDR3. V and J are TRBV7-9 and TRBJ2-1; D not resolved. The V gene lost 3 bases and the J gene lost 4 bases, with 4 bases spanning the gap. Germline V gene sequence: CDR1 SEHNR, CDR2 FQNEAQ (reference sequence). The CDR3 runs 12 residues. The CDR3 sequence: CASSLSYNEQFF. DNA of the CDR3: TGTGCCAGCAGCTTGTCGTACAATGAGCAGTTCTTC.

V is TRBV11-2 and J is TRBJ2-1, with 10 bases identical to TRBD2. V lost 0 bases and J lost 8; bases outside the gene matches: 7. CDR1 is SGHAT and CDR2 is FQNNGV in the germline V gene. There are 16 residues in the CDR3. The DNA for the CDR3 is TGTGCCAGCAGCTTAGATCCTAGCGGGAGTGGTTATGAGCAGTTCTTC. Protein sequence: CASSLDPSGSGYEQFF.

The genes are TRBV30 and TRBJ2-2; 7 nucleotides align to TRBD2. This CDR3 is built from 15 residues. Germline V gene sequence: CDR1 GTSNPN, CDR2 SVGIG (reference sequence). The ends lost 2 bases at V and 3 bases at J; junction bases unmatched: 6. Written as DNA, the CDR3 is TGTGCCTGGAGTCCGCGGGAGATGTACACCGGGGAGCTGTTTTTT. It specifies CAWSPREMYTGELFF.

The chain employs TRBV3-1 (or the pseudogene TRBV3-2) and TRBJ2-5, with 8 bases aligning to TRBD1. V was clipped by 0 bases and J by 6 bases; unmatched bases: 6. Germline loops: CDR1 LGHDT, CDR2 YNNKEL (reference sequence). The CDR3 sequence is 15 residues long. This chain's CDR3 is CASSQEGQGAKTQYF. CDR3 DNA: TGTGCCAGCAGCCAAGAAGGGCAGGGGGCGAAGACCCAGTACTTC.

V usage is TRBV6-5 and J usage is TRBJ2-7, with a possible D match to TRBD1 (6 bases). Trimming took off 3 bases at V and 13 bases at J, with 13 bases between the two ends. CDR3 length: 11 residues. Germline lookup yields CDR1 MNHEY and CDR2 SVGAGI. For the CDR3, the DNA is TGTGCCAGCAGTTATTGGGGGCTCCTATACTTC. It codes for CASSYWGLLYF.

A single count supports this clone. In the same sample, other DNA sequences code for this CDR3. The V gene is TRBV18, the J gene TRBJ2-7; unclear D gene. The CDR3 extends over 13 amino acids. Germline CDR1 reads KGHSH; CDR2 reads LQKENI. The V end was cut by 3 bases, the J end by 1 base, with 7 bases between. In DNA form, the CDR3 reads TGTGCCAGCTCACCTTCCTCTTCCTACGAGCAGTACTTC. Its protein is CASSPSSSYEQYF.

This sequence joins TRBV5-1 and TRBJ2-7; the match to TRBD1 covers 10 bases. J was trimmed by 5 bases and V by 4 bases; bases with no gene match: 3. This CDR3 region has 13 residues. CDR1 is SGHRS and CDR2 is YFSETQ in the germline V gene. The CDR3 spells CASSGTGVDEQYF. The CDR3, as DNA: TGCGCCAGCAGCGGGACAGGGGTGGACGAGCAGTACTTC.

The chain uses TRBV18 and TRBJ1-5, with unresolved D. The CDR3 runs to 15 residues. The germline gives CDR1 KGHSH, CDR2 LQKENI. V dropped 2 bases and J dropped 0 bases, with 8 bases sitting between them. CDR3 DNA sequence: TGTGCCAGCTCACCAGGAGAACGTAGCAATCAGCCCCAGCATTTT. Its protein product is CASSPGERSNQPQHF.

V is TRBV2 and J is TRBJ2-3; 8 nucleotides align to TRBD2. The V gene end was trimmed by 0 bases and the J gene end by 2 bases; junction bases not matched to a gene: 4. The germline V gene encodes CDR1 SNHLY and CDR2 FYNNEI. The CDR3 has 16 residues. The CDR3 DNA follows: TGTGCCAGCAGTGAAGCGGGTAGCGGGACCACAGATACGCAGTATTTT. Its protein is CASSEAGSGTTDTQYF.

This clone has just a few counts. The chain uses TRBV7-8 and TRBJ1-6; D gene uncertain. The CDR3 runs 15 residues. Germline V CDR1 and CDR2: SGHVS, FQNEAQ. The V and J ends lost 3 bases and 8 bases respectively, with 14 bases between them. In DNA form, the CDR3 reads TGTGCCAGCAGCTTCGGCCGGGGTTTGGATTCACCCCTCCACTTT. It yields the protein CASSFGRGLDSPLHF.

The sample holds a few counts of this clone. The rearrangement links TRBV24-1 to TRBJ1-2; 8 bases map to TRBD1. J gave up 5 bases and V 7 bases, and 5 bases lay outside the gene matches. Germline-derived CDR1 and CDR2 are KGHDR and SFDVKD. CDR3 length equals 13 residues. The CDR3 DNA reads as TGTGCCACCAGCGGGACAGGCGCGTATGGCTACACCTTC. Protein sequence: CATSGTGAYGYTF.

V and J are TRBV7-3 and TRBJ2-1; 7 nucleotides align to TRBD2. V was pared by 2 bases and J by 7 bases, with 8 bases of the junction left unmatched. The V gene's germline CDR1 is SGHTA and CDR2 FQGTGA. CDR3 length: 15 residues. CDR3 bases: TGTGCCAGCAGCTTAGTCGCGGGAGTAAGTAATGAGCAGTTCTTC. It yields the protein CASSLVAGVSNEQFF.

This clone was seen only a few times. The chain carries TRBV10-1 and TRBJ2-7; 9 bases agree with TRBD1. Losses at the gene ends were 0 bases for V and 5 bases for J; bases not matched to a gene: 5. Germline CDR1 is WNHNN and CDR2 is SYGVQD (reference sequence). There are 15 residues in the CDR3. CDR3 amino acids: CASSESGQGIDEQYF. CDR3 sequence (DNA): TGCGCCAGCAGTGAGTCGGGACAGGGTATCGACGAGCAGTACTTC.

The chain couples TRBV5-1 to TRBJ2-2, with 10 positions matching TRBD1. Looked up from germline, CDR1 is SGHRS and CDR2 is YFSETQ. This CDR3 comprises 15 residues. The V gene end was trimmed by 4 bases and the J gene end by 3 bases; junction bases not matched to a gene: 3. CDR3 sequence (DNA): TGCGCCAGCAGCGTGGACAGGGGGGACACCGGGGAGCTGTTTTTT. Its translation is CASSVDRGDTGELFF.

The rearrangement uses TRBV20-1 and TRBJ2-7; possible D gene TRBD2, 6 bases. Germline loops: CDR1 DFQATT, CDR2 SNEGSKA (reference sequence). The CDR3 covers 17 residues. Trimming took off 3 bases at V and 4 bases at J, with 25 bases between the two ends. The CDR3 DNA follows: TGCAGTGCTAGTAAGGGGCTAGGAGGCCAACGGGGGTACGAGCAGTACTTC. As protein: CSASKGLGGQRGYEQYF.

The rearrangement uses TRBV6-5 and TRBJ2-7, with 7 bases matching TRBD1. V shed 6 bases and J 2 bases; nucleotides not matched to a gene: 10. This CDR3 comprises 15 residues. Germline V lookup: CDR1 MNHEY, CDR2 SVGAGI. The CDR3 spells CASSAGTAHAYEQYF. The CDR3 DNA is TGTGCCAGCAGCGCCGGGACAGCTCATGCCTACGAGCAGTACTTC.

V usage is TRBV3-1 (or the pseudogene TRBV3-2) and J usage is TRBJ2-2; D is unresolved. The CDR3 loop spans 14 amino acids. Trimming took 0 bases from V and 5 from J, leaving 7 bases between them. Germline loops: CDR1 LGHDT, CDR2 YNNKEL (reference sequence). The CDR3 nucleotides read TGTGCCAGCAGCCAAGACTGGCAGACCGGGGAGCTGTTTTTT. Translation: CASSQDWQTGELFF.

V gene TRBV5-6 combines with J gene TRBJ1-2; D not resolved. The CDR3 length is 14 residues. Per the germline V gene, CDR1 is SGHDT and CDR2 is YYEEEE. Deletions cut 0 bases from V and 0 bases from J, with 6 bases between. The CDR3 DNA sequence: TGTGCCAGCAGCTTGGTGGGCCCTAACTATGGCTACACCTTC. It codes for CASSLVGPNYGYTF. Filled out from reference TRBV5-6 and TRBJ1-2, the complete variable domain reads DAGVTQSPTHLIKTRGQQVTLRCSPKSGHDTVSWYQQALGQGPQFIFQYYEEEERQRGNFPDRFSGHQFPNYSSELNVNALLLGDSALYLCASSLVGPNYGYTFGSGTRLTVV.

The chain recombines TRBV19 with TRBJ1-4; 9 bases are a match to TRBD1. CDR1 is LNHDA, CDR2 SQIVND, per germline (reference sequence). V shed 10 bases and J 8 bases; nucleotides not matched to a gene: 8. The CDR3 runs to 13 residues. This chain's CDR3 is CAIRDRVGEKLFF. The DNA for the CDR3 is TGTGCCATCCGGGACAGGGTAGGAGAAAAACTGTTTTTT.

This chain links TRBV11-2 with TRBJ2-1; 10 bases match TRBD2. This CDR3 is 16 amino acids long. The ends lost 0 bases at V and 8 bases at J; junction bases unmatched: 7. Germline V lookup: CDR1 SGHAT, CDR2 FQNNGV. The CDR3 here is CASSLDGLAGVDEQFF. The CDR3 DNA reads TGTGCCAGCAGCTTAGATGGTCTAGCGGGGGTAGATGAGCAGTTCTTC.